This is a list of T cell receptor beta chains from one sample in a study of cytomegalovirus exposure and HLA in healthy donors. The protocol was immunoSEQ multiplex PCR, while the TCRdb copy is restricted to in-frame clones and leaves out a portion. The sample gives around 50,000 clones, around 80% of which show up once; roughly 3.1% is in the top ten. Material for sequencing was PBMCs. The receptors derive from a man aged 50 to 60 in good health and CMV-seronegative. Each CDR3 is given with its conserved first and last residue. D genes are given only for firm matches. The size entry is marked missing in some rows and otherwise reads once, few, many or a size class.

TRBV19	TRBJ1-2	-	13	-	CASSAGLNYGYTF	TGTGCCAGTAGTGCAGGGCTTAACTATGGCTACACCTTC
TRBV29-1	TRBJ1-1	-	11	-	CSVVRFTEAFF	TGCAGCGTTGTTAGATTCACTGAAGCTTTCTTT
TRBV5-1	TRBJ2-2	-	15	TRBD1	CASSFGQGNTGELFF	TGCGCCAGCAGCTTCGGACAGGGGAACACCGGGGAGCTGTTTTTT
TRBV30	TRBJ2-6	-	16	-	CAWKAGVLSGANVLTF	TGTGCCTGGAAGGCAGGGGTCCTCTCTGGGGCCAACGTCCTGACTTTC
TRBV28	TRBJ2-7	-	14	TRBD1	CASSQTGSSYEQYF	TGTGCCAGCAGCCAGACAGGGAGCTCCTACGAGCAGTACTTC
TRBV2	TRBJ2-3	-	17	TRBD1	CASRNLWPMGQGEVGYF	TGTGCCAGCCGGAACTTATGGCCAATGGGACAGGGTGAAGTCGGGTATTTT
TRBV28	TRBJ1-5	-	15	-	CASSKSRYSNQPQHF	TGTGCCAGCAGTAAGAGCCGTTATAGCAATCAGCCCCAGCATTTT
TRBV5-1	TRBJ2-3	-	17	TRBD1	CASSLTGTGAGTDTQYF	TGCGCCAGCAGCTTAACCGGGACAGGGGCTGGCACAGATACGCAGTATTTT
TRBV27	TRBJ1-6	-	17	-	CASSLGQGMSYNSPLHF	TGTGCCAGCAGCCTAGGCCAGGGCATGTCCTATAATTCACCCCTCCACTTT
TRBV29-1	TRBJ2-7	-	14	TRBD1	CSAPRPGGTLEQYF	TGCAGCGCCCCCCGGCCAGGGGGTACCCTCGAGCAGTACTTC
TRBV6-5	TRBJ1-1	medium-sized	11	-	CASRQSTEAFF	TGTGCCAGCAGACAAAGTACTGAAGCTTTCTTT
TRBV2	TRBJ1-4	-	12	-	CASKRGYEKLFF	TGTGCCAGCAAAAGAGGTTACGAAAAACTGTTTTTT
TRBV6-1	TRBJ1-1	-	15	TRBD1	CASSGQQGAITEAFF	TGTGCCAGCAGTGGTCAACAGGGGGCAATCACTGAAGCTTTCTTT
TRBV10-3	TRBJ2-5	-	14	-	CAISGYSKQETQYF	TGTGCCATCAGTGGATACAGCAAGCAAGAGACCCAGTACTTC
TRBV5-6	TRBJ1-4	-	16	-	CASSLGRDRANEKLFF	TGTGCCAGCAGCTTGGGGCGGGATCGGGCTAATGAAAAACTGTTTTTT
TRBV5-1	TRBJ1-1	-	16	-	CASSLVAGTTNTEAFF	TGCGCCAGCAGCTTGGTAGCAGGGACAACGAACACTGAAGCTTTCTTT
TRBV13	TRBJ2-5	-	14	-	CASSLRTAQETQYF	TGTGCCAGCAGCTTAAGGACAGCGCAAGAGACCCAGTACTTC
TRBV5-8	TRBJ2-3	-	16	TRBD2	CASSLARTSGTDTQYF	TGTGCCAGCAGCTTGGCCCGAACTAGCGGGACAGATACGCAGTATTTT